Below, 5 T cell receptor beta chains from the same sample are listed, as sequenced in a study of shared clonotypes between healthy human individuals. Naive-designated CD8 cells lacked CD45RO, were positively enriched for CCR7, and omitted terminally differentiated effector memory CD45RA+ cells. Repertoires were generated with immunoSEQ multiplex PCR, while TCRdb's copy carries only in-frame clones and drops some. The data show some 580,000 clones, with about 98% seen just once and roughly 0.29% held by the top ten. Source material: naive CD8+ T cells sorted from blood. The receptor set was obtained from a young man in good health.

The rearrangement uses TRBV5-8 and TRBJ1-5, with no clear D. CDR1 and CDR2 from the germline V gene are SGHTS and YDEGEE. This CDR3 has 14 amino acids. Trimming took 0 bases from V and 5 from J, leaving 9 bases between them. DNA of the CDR3: TGTGCCAGCAGCTTGGAGGCGCCACATCAGCCCCAGCATTTT. Translated, it gives CASSLEAPHQPQHF. Based on the CDR3 plus reference TRBV5-8 and TRBJ1-5, the full variable domain is EAGVTQSPTHLIKTRGQQATLRCSPISGHTSVYWYQQALGLGLQFLLWYDEGEERNRGNFPPRFSGRQFPNYSSELNVNALELEDSALYLCASSLEAPHQPQHFGDGTRLSIL.

The chain carries TRBV11-2 and TRBJ2-1; 10 nucleotides match TRBD2. After removal of 2 bases from V and 6 bases from J, the junction contained 7 bases not matched to a gene. The CDR3 is 16 residues long. The germline CDR1 and CDR2 sequences are SGHAT and FQNNGV. This chain's CDR3 is CASSLYRLAGVNEQFF. In DNA form, the CDR3 reads TGTGCCAGCAGCTTATATCGGCTAGCGGGAGTCAATGAGCAGTTCTTC.

The V gene is TRBV2, the J gene TRBJ2-5; TRBD2 agrees at 13 bases. Germline loops: CDR1 SNHLY, CDR2 FYNNEI. CDR3 size: 17 residues. V was pared by 7 bases and J by 5 bases, with 13 bases of the junction left unmatched. CDR3 in amino acids: CASMGRTSGSWEETQYF. In nucleotides, the CDR3 is TGTGCCAGCATGGGGAGGACTAGCGGGAGCTGGGAGGAGACCCAGTACTTC.

The J gene is TRBJ2-1, the V gene TRBV6-5; 8 bases match TRBD1. Per germline, CDR1 MNHEY and CDR2 SVGAGI. Trimming cost V 2 bases and J 8 bases; bases outside gene matches: 5. This CDR3 contains 14 residues. This chain's CDR3 is CASSYGSGGYEQFF. In DNA form, the CDR3 reads TGTGCCAGCAGTTACGGCTCAGGGGGCTATGAGCAGTTCTTC.

This clone has just one count. The CDR3 is CASSLRDRDSYEQYF. The CDR3 DNA reads as TGTGCCAGCAGCTTGAGGGACAGGGATTCCTACGAGCAGTACTTC. V usage is TRBV5-8 and J usage is TRBJ2-7, with 9 bases fitting TRBD1. V shed 1 base and J 1 base; nucleotides not matched to a gene: 3. The germline CDR1 and CDR2 sequences are SGHTS and YDEGEE. The CDR3 contains 15 residues. The entire variable domain, with the rest obtained from reference TRBV5-8 and TRBJ2-7, is as follows: EAGVTQSPTHLIKTRGQQATLRCSPISGHTSVYWYQQALGLGLQFLLWYDEGEERNRGNFPPRFSGRQFPNYSSELNVNALELEDSALYLCASSLRDRDSYEQYFGPGTRLTVT.